This T cell receptor beta chain was recorded in a study of shared clonotypes between healthy human individuals. Study observations and caveats: Clonotypes which were not shared had lower generation probabilities than clonotypes that all four donors shared.

Regarding this clone: Its specificity is unknown.

Donors, without exception, were Caucasian adults residing in Nashville, Tennessee. Genomic DNA (from each subset) was split evenly across several immunoSEQ plates. Using immunoSEQ multiplex PCR, the repertoire was profiled, and TCRdb retains in-frame clones only, with some absent. Among roughly 720,000 clones listed, roughly 91% were seen once. The sequenced sample was memory CD8+ T cells from PBMCs. Subset in this sample: CD45RO+ cells pooled with CCR7-negative TemRA cells. The receptor was isolated from a man between 18 and 29 years old in good health. Some clones in this sample may be carry-over from other donors' samples.

CDR3 sequence (DNA): TGTGCCAGCAGTTACCCCGGGGGGAGCTCCTACAATGAGCAGTTCTTC. The encoded protein is CASSYPGGSSYNEQFF. This chain joins TRBV6-6 and TRBJ2-1; 7 bases line up with TRBD2. The CDR3 runs 16 residues. Per germline, CDR1 MNHNY and CDR2 SVGAGI (reference sequence). Losses at the gene ends were 2 bases for V and 0 bases for J; bases not matched to a gene: 4.